The 11 T cell receptor beta chains in this list originate from one sample, sequenced in a study of T cell responses to AZD1222 COVID-19 vaccine. The protocol was immunoSEQ multiplex PCR, while the TCRdb copy is restricted to in-frame clones and leaves out a portion. This sample has approximately 140,000 clones, with about 92% found just once. The material sequenced was peripheral blood, taken on day 0 of AZD1222 vaccination. These receptors all come from an adult in good health.

The chain has TRBV29-1 and TRBJ1-2; D might be TRBD1 (6 bases). V shed 5 bases and J shed 6 bases, with 13 bases lying between them. CDR3 length: 12 amino acids. CDR1 and CDR2 from the germline V gene are SQVTM and ANQGSEA. CDR3 nucleotides: TGCAGCGTTCGCGGAGGGGGTGATGGCTACACCTTC. Translating it yields CSVRGGGDGYTF.

The chain recombines TRBV7-2 with TRBJ1-6; no clear D. The CDR3 sequence is 16 residues long. Germline CDR1 is SGHTA and CDR2 is FQGNSA. V lost 4 bases and J 3 bases, leaving 13 bases between the germline ends. The DNA for the CDR3 is TGTGCCAGCAGCTCCCCCCCGGGGAACTATAATTCACCCCTCCACTTT. Its protein product is CASSSPPGNYNSPLHF.

The rearrangement uses TRBV7-8 and TRBJ2-5, with D perhaps matching TRBD1 or TRBD2 (5 bases each). The germline gives CDR1 SGHVS, CDR2 FQNEAQ. The CDR3 consists of 12 residues. Trimming stripped 5 bases from V and 7 bases from J, with 11 bases between. CDR3 nucleotides: TGTGCCAGCAGCCCGGGGCGGCCGACCCAGTACTTC. It yields the protein CASSPGRPTQYF. The whole variable domain, remainder taken from reference TRBV7-8 and TRBJ2-5, is GAGVSQSPRYKVAKRGQDVALRCDPISGHVSLFWYQQALGQGPEFLTYFQNEAQLDKSGLPSDRFFAERPEGSVSTLKIQRTQQEDSAVYLCASSPGRPTQYFGPGTRLLVL.

The CDR3 sequence: CASSVVGGDNEKLFF. CDR3 bases: TGTGCCAGCAGCGTAGTCGGAGGGGACAATGAAAAACTGTTTTTT. The V call is TRBV9, the J call TRBJ1-4, with D perhaps TRBD1 (5 bases). The germline gives CDR1 SGDLS, CDR2 YYNGEE. Trimming removed 0 bases from V and 5 bases from J, with 11 bases in between. The CDR3 is 15 residues long.

The V call is TRBV6-5, the J call TRBJ1-1; 8 bases map to TRBD1. Losses at the gene ends were 8 bases for V and 4 bases for J; bases not matched to a gene: 12. Germline V gene lookup returns CDR1 MNHEY and CDR2 SVGAGI. The CDR3 totals 15 residues. The CDR3 region is CASGRTGWGSTEAFF. CDR3 DNA: TGTGCCAGCGGGAGGACAGGGTGGGGAAGCACTGAAGCTTTCTTT.

The chain uses TRBV9 and TRBJ2-7; D call uncertain. V lost 0 bases and J lost 0, with 10 bases in between. The CDR3 length is 15 residues. Germline CDR1 reads SGDLS; CDR2 reads YYNGEE. CDR3 coding DNA: TGTGCCAGCAGCGTAGGGGCTGGCGGCTCCTACGAGCAGTACTTC. This gives the protein CASSVGAGGSYEQYF.

V is TRBV6-1 and J is TRBJ1-2; D is uncertain. CDR3 length: 13 amino acids. V was cut by 2 bases and J by 7 bases, with 11 bases left in between. Germline-derived CDR1 and CDR2 are MNHNS and SASEGT. The CDR3 is CASSELLGSGYTF. The CDR3, as DNA: TGTGCCAGCAGTGAATTGTTGGGGAGTGGCTACACCTTC.

The chain carries TRBV5-4 and TRBJ1-1, with D unresolved. Trimming cost V 8 bases and J 5 bases, with 19 bases left between them. From germline, CDR1 is SGHNT and CDR2 YYREEE (reference sequence). The length of the CDR3 is 14 residues. The CDR3 protein is CASQRVGEGTEAFF. In DNA form, the CDR3 reads TGTGCCAGTCAAAGGGTTGGGGAGGGTACTGAAGCTTTCTTT.

The CDR3 coding sequence is TGTGCCAGCAGCTTGATCCGCCACTCCTATGGCTACACCTTC. Translated: CASSLIRHSYGYTF. The chain carries TRBV5-5 and TRBJ1-2; the D is unclear. V lost 1 base, J lost 4 bases, and 11 bases lay in between. CDR3 length: 14 residues. Germline-derived CDR1 and CDR2 are SGHKS and YYEKEE (reference sequence).

This clone was observed once. The chain uses TRBV5-4 and TRBJ1-1; unclear D gene. The V end lost 3 bases, the J end lost 5 bases, and 14 bases lay between the germline ends. This CDR3 region has 14 residues. Germline CDR1 SGHNT, CDR2 YYREEE (reference sequence). The chain's CDR3 is CASSYQTMRTEAFF. The CDR3 DNA reads as TGTGCCAGCAGCTACCAGACGATGAGAACTGAAGCTTTCTTT.

The J gene is TRBJ1-2, the V gene TRBV7-9; D uncertain. Trimming left V 5 bases short and J 5 bases short, with 12 bases between. The germline gives CDR1 SEHNR, CDR2 FQNEAQ (reference sequence). This CDR3 region has 13 residues. The DNA for the CDR3 is TGTGCCAGCAGCCTCGAGACACTGTATGGCTACACCTTC. Translated: CASSLETLYGYTF.